This TCR beta chain was recorded in a study of blood T cell repertoires in COVID-19. About the research overall: Samples came from the United States, Italy and Spain, spanning acute and convalescent COVID-19. PBMCs, B-cell-depleted T cells, or T cells were the source of the cDNA or gDNA that made up the material.

The table came from immunoSEQ multiplex PCR; TCRdb's copy has only in-frame clones and leaves some out. The sample carries about 230,000 clones, more than 65% recorded once. J was trimmed by 5 bases and V by 3 bases; bases with no gene match: 5. The CDR3 is 14 residues long. Germline CDR1 reads SGHRS; CDR2 reads YFSETQ. The specimen sequenced was peripheral blood. This chain links TRBV5-1 with TRBJ2-7; 10 bases match TRBD1. The clonotype originates from a woman in her thirties or forties who had recovered from COVID-19. The CDR3 sequence is CASSWGQGYHEQYF. The CDR3 region has the DNA TGCGCCAGCAGCTGGGGACAGGGGTACCACGAGCAGTACTTC.